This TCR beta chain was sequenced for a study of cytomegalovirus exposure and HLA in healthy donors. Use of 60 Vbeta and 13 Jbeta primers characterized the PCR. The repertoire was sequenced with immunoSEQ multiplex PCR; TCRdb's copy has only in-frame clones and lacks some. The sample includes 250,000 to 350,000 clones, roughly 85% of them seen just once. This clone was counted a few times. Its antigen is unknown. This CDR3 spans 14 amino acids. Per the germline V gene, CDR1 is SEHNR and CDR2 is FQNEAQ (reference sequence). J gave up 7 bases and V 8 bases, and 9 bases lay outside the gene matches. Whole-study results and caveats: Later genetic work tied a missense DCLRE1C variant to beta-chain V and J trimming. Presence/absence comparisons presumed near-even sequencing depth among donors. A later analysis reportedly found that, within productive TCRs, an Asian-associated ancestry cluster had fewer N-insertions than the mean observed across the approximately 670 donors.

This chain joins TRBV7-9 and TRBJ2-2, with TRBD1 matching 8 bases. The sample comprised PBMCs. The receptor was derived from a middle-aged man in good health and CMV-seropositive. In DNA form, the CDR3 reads TGTGCCAGCCGTCGGGCAGGGGGCATCGGGGAGCTGTTTTTT. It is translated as CASRRAGGIGELFF.